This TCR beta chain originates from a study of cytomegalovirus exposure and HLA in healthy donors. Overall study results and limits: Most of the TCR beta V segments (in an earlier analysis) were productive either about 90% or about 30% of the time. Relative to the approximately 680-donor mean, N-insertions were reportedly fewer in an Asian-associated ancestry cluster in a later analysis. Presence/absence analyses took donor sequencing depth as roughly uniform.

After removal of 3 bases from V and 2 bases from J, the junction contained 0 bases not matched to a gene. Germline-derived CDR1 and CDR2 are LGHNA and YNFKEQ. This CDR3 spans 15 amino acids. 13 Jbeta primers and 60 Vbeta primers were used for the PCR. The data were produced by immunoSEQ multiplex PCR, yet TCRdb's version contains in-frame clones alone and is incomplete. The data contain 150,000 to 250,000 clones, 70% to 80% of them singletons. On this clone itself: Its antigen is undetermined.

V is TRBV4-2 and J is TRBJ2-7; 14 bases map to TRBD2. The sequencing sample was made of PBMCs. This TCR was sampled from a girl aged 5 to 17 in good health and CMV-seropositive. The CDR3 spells CASSQTSGGAYEQYF. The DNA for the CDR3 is TGTGCCAGCAGCCAGACTAGCGGGGGGGCCTACGAGCAGTACTTC.